This is a list of T cell receptor beta chains from one sample in a study of blood T cells in healthy people across ages. A single record per CDR3 protein comes from TCRdb applying MiXCR to the 5' RACE reads. The sample carries 1.5 million to 2 million distinct CDR3 sequences, 28% recorded once. Input material: blood. These TCRs come from a woman aged 25 to 39 in good health. CDR3s include the opening cysteine and the closing phenylalanine or tryptophan. D genes are given only for firm matches. Only part of the rows carry a size: once, few, many, or a class if the clone is expanded.

16	-	TRBV12-3/TRBV12-4	TRBJ1-5	TRBD1	TGTGCTAGCAGTGCACCGTCGACAGGGATTTCCCAGCCCCAGCATTTT	CASSAPSTGISQPQHF
15	-	TRBV12-3/TRBV12-4	TRBJ1-1	-	TGTGCCAGCAGTTTATTAGGGGGGAGAAGCACTGAAGCTTTCTTT	CASSLLGGRSTEAFF
16	-	TRBV3-1	TRBJ2-2	-	TGTGCCAGCAGCCAAGATAAGCTCCTAAAGGGCGGGGAGCTGTTTTTT	CASSQDKLLKGGELFF
16	-	TRBV5-1	TRBJ2-7	TRBD2	TGCGCCAGCAGCTTGGTCGGGAGCGGGGGGTCCGACGAGCAGTACTTC	CASSLVGSGGSDEQYF
18	-	TRBV21-1	TRBJ2-7	-	TGTGCCAGCAGCAAAGTGGCGGTTCCTGCTCGCAAGATCCACGAGCAGTACTTC	CASSKVAVPARKIHEQYF
16	-	TRBV7-8	TRBJ2-5	TRBD2	TGTGCCAGCAGCTCAGCTAGCGGGAGGGTGCAAGAGACCCAGTACTTC	CASSSASGRVQETQYF
14	few	TRBV7-9	TRBJ2-1	-	TGTGCCAGCAGCTTAGGAGGGGCTCGACGCGAGCAGTTCTTC	CASSLGGARREQFF
17	few	TRBV6-5	TRBJ2-3	TRBD2	TGTGCCAGCAGTAACTTCCTACTAGCGGGAAGAACAGATACGCAGTATTTT	CASSNFLLAGRTDTQYF
16	many	TRBV10-3	TRBJ2-7	TRBD2	TGTGCCATCAGTCCTCAAGCCTGGACTAGCTCCTACGAGCAGTACTTC	CAISPQAWTSSYEQYF
14	-	TRBV4-3	TRBJ2-2	TRBD2	TGCGCCAGCAGCCAAGATCGGGGGGTGACGGAGCTGTTTTTT	CASSQDRGVTELFF
12	many	TRBV2	TRBJ2-7	TRBD2	TGTGCCAGCAGCCCGACTAGCGGCGAGCAGTACTTC	CASSPTSGEQYF
17	-	TRBV9	TRBJ2-3	-	TGTGCCAGCAGCCTCCTAGGTTTAGCTACTAGCACAGATACGCAGTATTTT	CASSLLGLATSTDTQYF
16	-	TRBV5-1	TRBJ2-7	-	TGCGCCAGCAGCTGGGAGGGGGGCTCGGTCCCCTACGAGCAGTACTTC	CASSWEGGSVPYEQYF